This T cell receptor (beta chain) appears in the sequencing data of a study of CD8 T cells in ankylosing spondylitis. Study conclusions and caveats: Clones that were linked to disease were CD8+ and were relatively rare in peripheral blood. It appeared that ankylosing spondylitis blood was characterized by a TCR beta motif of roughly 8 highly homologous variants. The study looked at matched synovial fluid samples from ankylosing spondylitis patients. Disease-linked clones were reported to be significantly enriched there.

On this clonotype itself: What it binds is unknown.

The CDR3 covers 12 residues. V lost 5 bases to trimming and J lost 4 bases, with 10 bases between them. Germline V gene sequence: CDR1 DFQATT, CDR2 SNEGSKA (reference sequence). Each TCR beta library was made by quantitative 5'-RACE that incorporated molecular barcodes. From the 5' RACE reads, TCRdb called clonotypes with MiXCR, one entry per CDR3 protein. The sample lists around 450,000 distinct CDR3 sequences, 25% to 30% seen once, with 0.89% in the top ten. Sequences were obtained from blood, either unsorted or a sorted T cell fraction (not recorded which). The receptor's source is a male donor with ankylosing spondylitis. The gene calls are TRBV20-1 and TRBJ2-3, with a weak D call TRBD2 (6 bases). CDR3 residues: CSARGNPDTQYF. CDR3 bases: TGCAGTGCTCGCGGGAACCCAGATACGCAGTATTTT.